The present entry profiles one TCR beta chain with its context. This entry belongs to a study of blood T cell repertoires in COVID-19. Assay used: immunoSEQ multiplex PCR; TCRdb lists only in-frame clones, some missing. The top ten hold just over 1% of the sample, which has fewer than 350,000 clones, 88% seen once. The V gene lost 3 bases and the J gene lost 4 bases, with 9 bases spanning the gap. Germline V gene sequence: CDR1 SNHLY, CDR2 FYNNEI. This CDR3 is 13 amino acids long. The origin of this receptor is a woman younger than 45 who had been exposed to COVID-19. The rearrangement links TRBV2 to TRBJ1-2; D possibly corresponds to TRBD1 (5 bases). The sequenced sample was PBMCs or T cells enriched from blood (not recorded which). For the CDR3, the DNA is TGTGCCAGCAGTGAGAACAGGCCCTATGGCTACACCTTC. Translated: CASSENRPYGYTF.